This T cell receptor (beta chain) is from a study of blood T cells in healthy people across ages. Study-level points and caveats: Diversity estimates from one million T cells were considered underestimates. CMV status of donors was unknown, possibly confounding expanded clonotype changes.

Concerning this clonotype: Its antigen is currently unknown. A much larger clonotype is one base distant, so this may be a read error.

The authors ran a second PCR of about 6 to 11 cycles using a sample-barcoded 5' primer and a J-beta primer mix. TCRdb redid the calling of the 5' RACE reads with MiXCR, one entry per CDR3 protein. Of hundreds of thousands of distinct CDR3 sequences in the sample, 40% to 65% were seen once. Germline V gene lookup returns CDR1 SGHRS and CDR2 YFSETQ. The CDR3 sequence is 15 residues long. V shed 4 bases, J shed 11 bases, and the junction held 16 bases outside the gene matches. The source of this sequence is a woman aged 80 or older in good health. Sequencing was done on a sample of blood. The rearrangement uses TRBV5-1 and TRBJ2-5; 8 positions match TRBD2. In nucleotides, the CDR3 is TGCGCCAGCAGCGCGACGGGAGGGACATACAATGAGCAGTACTTC. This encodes CASSATGGTYNEQYF. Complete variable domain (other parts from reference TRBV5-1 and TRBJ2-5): KAGVTQTPRYLIKTRGQQVTLSCSPISGHRSVSWYQQTPGQGLQFLFEYFSETQRNKGNFPGRFSGRQFSNSRSEMNVSTLELGDSALYLCASSATGGTYNEQYFGPGTRLLVL.